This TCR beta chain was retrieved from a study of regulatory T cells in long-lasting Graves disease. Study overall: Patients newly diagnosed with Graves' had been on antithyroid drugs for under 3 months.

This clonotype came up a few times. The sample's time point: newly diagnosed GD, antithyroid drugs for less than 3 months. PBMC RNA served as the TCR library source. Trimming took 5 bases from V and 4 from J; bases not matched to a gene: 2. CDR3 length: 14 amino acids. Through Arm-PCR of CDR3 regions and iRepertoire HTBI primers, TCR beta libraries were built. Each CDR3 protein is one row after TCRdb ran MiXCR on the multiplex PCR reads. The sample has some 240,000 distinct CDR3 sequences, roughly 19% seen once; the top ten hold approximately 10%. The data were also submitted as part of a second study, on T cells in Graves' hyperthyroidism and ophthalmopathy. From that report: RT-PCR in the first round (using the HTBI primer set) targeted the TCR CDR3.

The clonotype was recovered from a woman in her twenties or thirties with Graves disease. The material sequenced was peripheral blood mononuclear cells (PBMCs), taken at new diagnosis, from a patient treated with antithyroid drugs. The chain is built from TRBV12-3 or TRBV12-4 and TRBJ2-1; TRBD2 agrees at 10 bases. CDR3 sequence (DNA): TGTGCCAGCAGTCGGACTAGCGGTTACAATGAGCAGTTCTTC. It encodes CASSRTSGYNEQFF.